This entry is about one T cell receptor (beta chain). The data were taken from a study of control samples from healthy donors and cancer patients. There are 16 residues in the CDR3. V lost 7 bases, J lost 3 bases, and 7 bases stayed unmatched. CDR1 is ENHRY and CDR2 is SYGVKD in the germline V gene. Some clones are missing from TCRdb's copy, which holds only in-frame ones; the method was immunoSEQ multiplex PCR. The table includes 100,000 or so clones, approximately 80% detected once. V gene TRBV10-3 combines with J gene TRBJ2-3; 13 bases fit TRBD2. The receptor was derived from a woman aged 25 to 39 in good health. The sequencing sample was made of blood. The CDR3 coding sequence is TGTGCCATCACCCCACTAGCGGGGGGGAATACAGATACGCAGTATTTT. It translates to CAITPLAGGNTDTQYF.